The text below deals with one T cell receptor beta chain. Deletions cut 0 bases from V and 0 bases from J, with 8 bases between. Germline V gives CDR1 MNHEY, CDR2 SVGAGI. The CDR3 extends over 16 amino acids. This entry belongs to a study of early T cells in non-severe SARS-CoV-2 infection. In the study overall: The authors sequenced bulk RNA from unsorted whole blood, leaving chains unpaired.

Individually, cDNA molecules had unique molecular identifiers attached to them. TCRdb re-called the 5' RACE reads through MiXCR, storing one row per CDR3 protein. The sample lists more than 25,000 distinct CDR3 sequences, roughly 5% occurring once. The origin of this receptor is an adult who was a healthcare worker with PCR-confirmed SARS-CoV-2 infection or an uninfected control (not recorded which). The J gene is TRBJ2-2, the V gene TRBV6-5; the D gene is possibly TRBD2 (6 bases). The sequencing input was whole blood. CDR3 coding DNA: TGTGCCAGCAGTTACTCGACGGGGGCGAACACCGGGGAGCTGTTTTTT. Translated, it gives CASSYSTGANTGELFF.